This T cell receptor (beta chain) was captured in a study of identical twins (dated by TCRdb to about 2016). Broadly, across the study: To test whether fetal clonotypes persist, this study deep-sequenced TCR alpha and beta repertoires from monozygotic twins, from unrelated adults of various ages, and from cord blood. Replicate twin experiments were performed at different times using different library preparation protocols to rule out contamination.

With respect to this clonotype: There is no known antigen for this receptor. No much larger clone is present one base from it, and per-base qualities are unavailable.

To prepare the library, 5' RACE was applied. These reads were obtained on an Illumina HiSeq 2000. Template switching introduced a universal primer binding site; the final cDNA contained a unique molecular identifier, enabling accurate counting of TCR cDNA molecules. First-strand cDNA for TCR alpha and beta chains was synthesized from specific primers in the conserved constant-segment region. To control for contamination, every cDNA library carried two barcodes: a SMART-Mk sample barcode plus Illumina barcodes. TruSeq adapter sequences and Illumina sample barcodes were added in two successive PCR steps. TCR alpha and beta cDNA libraries were sequenced on the Illumina HiSeq platform with custom primers. Turning to the authors' computational methods: Unique molecular identifiers were extracted from raw reads with MiGEC, and CDR3 positions were determined with MiXCR. Recombination models were inferred per individual with the repgenHMM and IGoR tools using an EM algorithm. Shared clonotype analysis was performed with the tcR package in R, normalizing sharing by the product of cloneset sizes. Out-of-frame nonproductive sequences were analyzed to study raw recombination free of thymic and clonal selection effects. In TCRdb, the public reads were trimmed at Q25 with fastp and aligned with MiXCR, with productive beta chains retained. Every CDR3 protein is listed once, alongside the most common genes and DNA of its rows. TCRdb's processing, not the study's, gives the V and J calls here. In this sample the table shows 500,000 to 650,000 distinct CDR3 sequences, about 7% of which occur a single time. In total, the top ten clones hold roughly 1.5% of the sample.

Trimming takes 1 base off V and 4 bases off J; junction bases not matched to a gene: 11. The CDR3 measures 17 amino acids from cysteine to phenylalanine. Only CDR3 DNA is held: 51 bases, read in frame from base 1. Sequences SQVTM (CDR1) and ANQGSEA (CDR2) are obtained from the germline V gene. What the research found in general, with its limitations: Recombination models systematically underestimated out-of-frame TCR alpha sharing in monozygotic twins but agreed with sharing between unrelated individuals. A weaker excess of twin sharing was found in beta out-of-frame sequences because the signal-to-noise ratio was lowered by fewer shared sequences. Fewer insertions were carried by abundant cord blood beta clonotypes, a similar but weaker trend appeared in young adult naive repertoires, and no such trend appeared in memory repertoires. Compared with coincidental sharing between unrelated individuals, out-of-frame TCR alpha sequences shared between twins had an excess of sequences with low generation probability. Because the same donors could not be followed over many years, the conclusions depended on cross-sectional statistical analysis. Zero-insertion analyses could be partly confounded by invariant T cells such as MAIT and iNKT, though diverse VJ usage argued against such confounding for most clonotypes.

Every donor was a healthy Caucasian. The twin cohort consisted of three pairs of female monozygotic twins, all aged roughly 18 to 29 years. RNA for TCR libraries was isolated from peripheral blood mononuclear cells. This sample was also put to use in a study of yellow fever vaccine responses in identical twins. The second source states: According to the authors, the vaccine-induced T cell response in identical twins seemed to be partly convergent and partly specific to each individual. Focusing on identical twins, the study followed the T cell clones that responded to the vaccine, and did so with precision.

The sample comprised PBMCs. The sequence links TRBV29-1 to TRBJ2-1; the central 9 bases match TRBD2. The sequence came from a woman aged 18-30 years in good health. CDR3 reads: CSVEGTFGLAGYNEQFF. The nucleotide sequence reads as follows: TGCAGCGTTGAAGGGACCTTTGGGCTAGCGGGGTACAATGAGCAGTTCTTC.